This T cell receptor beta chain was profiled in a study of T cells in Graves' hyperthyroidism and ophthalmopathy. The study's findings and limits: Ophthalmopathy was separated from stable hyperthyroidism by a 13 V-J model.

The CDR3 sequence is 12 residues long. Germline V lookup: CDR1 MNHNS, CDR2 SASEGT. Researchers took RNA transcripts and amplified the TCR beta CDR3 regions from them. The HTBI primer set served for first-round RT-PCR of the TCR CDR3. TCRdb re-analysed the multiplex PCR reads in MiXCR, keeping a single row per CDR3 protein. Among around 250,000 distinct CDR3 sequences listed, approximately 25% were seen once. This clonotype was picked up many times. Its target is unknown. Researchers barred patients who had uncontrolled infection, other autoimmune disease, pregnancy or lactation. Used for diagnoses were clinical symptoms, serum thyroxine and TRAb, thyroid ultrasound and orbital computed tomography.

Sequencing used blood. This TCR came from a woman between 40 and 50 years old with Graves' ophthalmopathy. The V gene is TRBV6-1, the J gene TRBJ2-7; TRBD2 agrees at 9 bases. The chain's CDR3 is CAAGGTYYEQYF. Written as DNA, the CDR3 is TGTGCGGCGGGAGGGACATACTACGAGCAGTACTTC.